The T cell receptor beta chain described here comes from a study of T cells in Graves' hyperthyroidism and ophthalmopathy. Study-level background: Any treatment followed the collection of peripheral blood at initial diagnosis.

RNA transcripts yielded amplified TCR beta CDR3 regions. The HTBI primer set was used in a first-round RT-PCR of the TCR CDR3. One entry per CDR3 protein results from TCRdb running MiXCR on the multiplex PCR reads. The sample has roughly 240,000 distinct CDR3 sequences; around 15% are singletons. Points on this clonotype: Its antigen is not identified.

Orbital computed tomography and thyroid ultrasound, together with serum TRAb and thyroxine and clinical symptoms, were used for diagnoses. Study findings and constraints: Ophthalmopathy, which appeared later, was predicted by the model a median approximately six months before onset. Expanded thyroid clonotypes (above 0.001) were mostly also found in blood.

V lost 5 bases to trimming and J lost 8 bases; unmatched junction nucleotides: 11. The germline CDR1 and CDR2 sequences are MNHEY and SMNVEV (reference sequence). The CDR3 has 15 amino acids. The receptor comes from a woman aged 18-29 years with Graves' ophthalmopathy. V is TRBV27 and J is TRBJ2-1; 8 nucleotides agree with TRBD2. The sequencing sample was made of blood. The CDR3 DNA reads as TGTGCCAGCAGTCCCCCCGGGACTAGAGTCTATGAGCAGTTCTTC. It yields the protein CASSPPGTRVYEQFF.